This T cell receptor (beta chain) derives from a study of T cell responses to AZD1222 COVID-19 vaccine (dated by TCRdb to about 2021). For context, the study as a whole: TCR sequencing was performed for 230 to 250 trial participants, of whom roughly 200 were given two doses of AZD1222 and about 25 were given two doses of MenACWY control vaccine. Trial participants were enrolled into age subgroups of 18-55, 56-69 and 70-plus years, which contained 148, 28 and 57 TCR-sequenced participants, respectively. Study-wide conclusions, independent of this receptor: Participants were mostly white British, with more females than males. The authors suggested clonal diversity may have been underestimated. After two AZD1222 doses, both the breadth and the depth of spike-specific TCRs were significantly higher than at day 0 and than in MenACWY recipients. Because no day 14 peak-response samples were available, repertoires were characterized only after the peak T cell response. Reportedly, almost half of the unique spike-specific TCRs recognized epitopes lying outside the regions that are mutated in the B.1.351 and B.1.1.7 variants. Conclusions about previously exposed vaccinees were limited because only six AZD1222 recipients were SARS-CoV-2 seropositive at baseline. In the small 56-69-year group, the increase in depth fell short of significance, most likely because of low power. CD4 TCRs associated with the vaccine covered the entire spike protein, and the dominant responses were in regions 160-218 and 743-854.

The CDR3 regions of human TCRbeta chains were analyzed by immunosequencing. Under the source paper's analysis protocol: Repertoire TCRs were matched against a reference library of SARS-CoV-2-specific TCRs generated with the MIRA antigen-specificity platform. Breadth was defined as the fraction of unique TCRs that were SARS-CoV-2-associated. Depth was defined as the fraction of total T cells that were SARS-CoV-2-associated. Using the MIRA data, every spike-specific TCR was mapped to the spike region that the TCR reacted to and assigned to either a CD4 or a CD8 class. Log10-transformed breadth and depth values were compared by one-way ANOVA with Sidak's multiple comparisons tests. Imported from immuneACCESS, the table was reduced by TCRdb to in-frame sequences with V and J called. These copies leave out some clones; in studies compared against another copy, an unresolved V gene accounts for under half, and the cause of the remainder is not known. V, J and clone size derive from that table, while D and trimming were established from the DNA sequence. In this sample the table shows approximately 140,000 clones, around four fifths of which occur a single time. Of the sample, less than 5% falls within the top ten clones.

The germline V gene sets CDR1 to MNHEY and CDR2 to SVGEGT. The V end loses 4 bases and the J end loses 1 base, and a stretch of 4 bases separates them. The cysteine opens and the phenylalanine closes a CDR3 of 12 amino acids. This entry keeps only the CDR3 DNA: 36 bases, framed from base 1. In light of the paper, this sample's time point label describes: baseline before first vaccination. The sample's treatment or condition, from its label and the paper: meningococcal conjugate vaccine given as trial control. Vaccinee samples were obtained from the UK trials COV001 and COV002, which included a single-blind randomized controlled phase 2/3 trial of AZD1222 (ChAdOx1 nCoV-19) in healthy adults. Trial participant PBMC samples were collected at day 0 and day 28 after the second dose for TCRbeta chain sequencing. As concerns this clone: No antigen is known for it. Per-base qualities were not stored, and no clone one base away is much larger.

This chain is built from TRBV6-2 or TRBV6-3 and TRBJ1-2; too little of a D gene remains to name it. The origin of this receptor is an adult in good health. The source material was peripheral blood, sampled on day 0 of MenACWY control vaccination. The DNA sequence reads TGTGCCAGCAGTTTAATTAACTATGGCTACACCTTC. Translated, it gives CASSLINYGYTF.